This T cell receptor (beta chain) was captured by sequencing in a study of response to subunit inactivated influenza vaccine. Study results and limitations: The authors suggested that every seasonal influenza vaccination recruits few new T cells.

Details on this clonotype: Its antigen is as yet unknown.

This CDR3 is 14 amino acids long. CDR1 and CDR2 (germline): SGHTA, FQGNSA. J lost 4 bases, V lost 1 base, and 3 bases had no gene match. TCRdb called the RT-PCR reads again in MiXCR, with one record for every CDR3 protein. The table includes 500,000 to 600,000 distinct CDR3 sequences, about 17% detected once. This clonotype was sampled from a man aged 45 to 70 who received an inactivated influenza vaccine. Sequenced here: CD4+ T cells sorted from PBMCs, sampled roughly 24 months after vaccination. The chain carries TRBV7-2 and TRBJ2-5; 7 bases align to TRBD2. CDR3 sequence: CASSLGSGLETQYF. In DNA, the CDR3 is TGTGCCAGCAGCTTAGGTAGCGGGTTAGAGACCCAGTACTTC.